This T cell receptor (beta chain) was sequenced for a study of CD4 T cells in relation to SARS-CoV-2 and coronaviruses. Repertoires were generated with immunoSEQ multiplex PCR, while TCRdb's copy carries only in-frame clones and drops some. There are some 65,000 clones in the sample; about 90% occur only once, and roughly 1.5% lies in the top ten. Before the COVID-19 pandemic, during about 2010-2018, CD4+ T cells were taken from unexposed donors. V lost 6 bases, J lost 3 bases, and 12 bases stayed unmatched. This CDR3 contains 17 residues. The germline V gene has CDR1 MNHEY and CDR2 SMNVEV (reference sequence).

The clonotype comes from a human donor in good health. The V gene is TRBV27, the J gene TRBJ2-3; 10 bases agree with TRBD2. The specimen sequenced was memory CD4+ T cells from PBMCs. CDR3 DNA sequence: TGTGCCAGCAGGGCACTAGCGGGACGAGGGGGAACAGATACGCAGTATTTT. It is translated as CASRALAGRGGTDTQYF.